These 14 T cell receptor beta chains came from one sample sequenced in a study of blood T cell repertoires in COVID-19. Sequencing used immunoSEQ multiplex PCR; TCRdb keeps in-frame clones, though not all of them. The sample shows hundreds of thousands of clones, around nine tenths of them seen only once. Input material: peripheral blood. The receptors here all came from a woman between 18 and 29 years old who had recovered from COVID-19.

The chain combines TRBV7-2 with TRBJ2-3; D gene unclear. The CDR3 is made up of 14 amino acids. CDR1 SGHTA and CDR2 FQGNSA come from the germline V gene. Trimming took off 4 bases at V and 0 bases at J, with 8 bases between the two ends. The CDR3 DNA follows: TGTGCCAGCAGCTACCGGCGGAGCACAGATACGCAGTATTTT. The encoded protein is CASSYRRSTDTQYF.

This rearrangement joins TRBV27 to TRBJ1-6; D not certain. The germline V and J ends were trimmed by 4 bases and 0 bases, with 10 bases remaining between them. The CDR3 length is 16 residues. Germline V gene lookup returns CDR1 MNHEY and CDR2 SMNVEV (reference sequence). CDR3 coding DNA: TGTGCCAGCAGTTCGGGGTTTAGCTCCTATAATTCACCCCTCCACTTT. Translating gives CASSSGFSSYNSPLHF.

The V call is TRBV5-1, the J call TRBJ1-1; perhaps TRBD1 as D (6 bases). The CDR3 consists of 13 residues. V was shortened by 3 bases and J by 2 bases, with 8 bases between the two germline ends. Germline V lookup: CDR1 SGHRS, CDR2 YFSETQ. DNA for the CDR3: TGCGCCAGCAGCTGGACAGCCAACACTGAAGCTTTCTTT. Protein: CASSWTANTEAFF. The full variable domain, completed using reference TRBV5-1 and TRBJ1-1, is KAGVTQTPRYLIKTRGQQVTLSCSPISGHRSVSWYQQTPGQGLQFLFEYFSETQRNKGNFPGRFSGRQFSNSRSEMNVSTLELGDSALYLCASSWTANTEAFFGQGTRLTVV.

The chain recombines TRBV30 with TRBJ2-1, with D perhaps TRBD2 (6 bases). Germline-derived CDR1 and CDR2 are GTSNPN and SVGIG (reference sequence). Trimming stripped 1 base from V and 4 bases from J, with 17 bases between. The CDR3 is 16 amino acids. The CDR3 region is CAWSGLASVGYNEQFF. The CDR3 nucleotides are TGTGCCTGGAGTGGGTTGGCTAGCGTAGGATACAATGAGCAGTTCTTC.

The genes are TRBV12-3 or TRBV12-4 and TRBJ2-5, with TRBD2 identical over 13 bases. This CDR3 region has 13 residues. After removal of 6 bases from V and 7 bases from J, the junction contained 2 bases not matched to a gene. CDR3 DNA: TGTGCCAGCAGGAGGACTAGCGGGGGGACCCAGTACTTC. This gives the protein CASRRTSGGTQYF.

The rearrangement joins TRBV20-1 to TRBJ2-7; D remains ambiguous. The CDR3 length is 11 residues. The V gene lost 3 bases and the J gene lost 4 bases, with 7 bases spanning the gap. In germline, CDR1 is DFQATT, CDR2 SNEGSKA (reference sequence). CDR3 residues: CSASRYYEQYF. CDR3 nucleotides: TGCAGTGCTAGTCGGTATTACGAGCAGTACTTC.

The chain is built from TRBV24-1 and TRBJ1-2; TRBD1 is a possible D gene (5 bases). Trimming removed 4 bases from V and 5 bases from J, with 7 bases in between. There are 12 residues in the CDR3. Germline CDR1 is KGHDR and CDR2 is SFDVKD. The CDR3 here is CATSDRDYGYTF. In DNA, the CDR3 is TGTGCCACCAGTGACAGGGATTATGGCTACACCTTC.

V gene TRBV5-1 combines with J gene TRBJ2-7; D is perhaps TRBD2 (6 bases). There are 14 residues in the CDR3. Per the germline V gene, CDR1 is SGHRS and CDR2 is YFSETQ. Trimming took off 0 bases at V and 4 bases at J, with 11 bases between the two ends. Here the CDR3 reads CASSLVPGAYEQYF. The CDR3 DNA follows: TGCGCCAGCAGCTTGGTTCCGGGAGCTTACGAGCAGTACTTC.

The CDR3 bases are TGTGCCAGCAGCTTTTTCAGTGATAGCAATCAGCCCCAGCATTTT. Translating gives CASSFFSDSNQPQHF. V is TRBV5-5 and J is TRBJ1-5; D remains ambiguous. Germline V gene sequence: CDR1 SGHKS, CDR2 YYEKEE (reference sequence). The CDR3 covers 15 residues. The ends were cut back, 2 bases at V and 0 bases at J, with 9 bases in the middle.

This chain joins TRBV19 and TRBJ2-1; D may be TRBD2 (6 bases). The CDR3 length is 16 residues. The ends were cut back, 4 bases at V and 3 bases at J, with 16 bases in the middle. CDR1 is LNHDA, CDR2 SQIVND, per germline (reference sequence). The DNA for the CDR3 is TGTGCCAGTAGTACCACTAGCCTCAATTACTACAATGAGCAGTTCTTC. Protein product: CASSTTSLNYYNEQFF. Supplemented by reference TRBV19 and TRBJ2-1, the full variable domain reads DGGITQSPKYLFRKEGQNVTLSCEQNLNHDAMYWYRQDPGQGLRLIYYSQIVNDFQKGDIAEGYSVSREKKESFPLTVTSAQKNPTAFYLCASSTTSLNYYNEQFFGPGTRLTVL.

Comment on this clone: One junction end does not reproduce the germline sequence, and a read error may be involved. The chain couples TRBV9 to TRBJ2-7, with 12 bases aligning to TRBD2. This CDR3 is 19 amino acids long. Germline CDR1 reads SGDLS; CDR2 reads YYNGEE. The CDR3 sequence is CASSHPRGASGRASDEQYF. CDR3 in DNA: TGTGCCAGCAGTCATCCCCGTGGGGCTAGCGGGAGGGCCTCCGACGAGCAGTACTTC.

V usage is TRBV11-2 and J usage is TRBJ2-7, with D possibly TRBD2 on 6 matching bases. CDR3 length equals 14 residues. CDR1 SGHAT and CDR2 FQNNGV come from the germline V gene. The V end lost 3 bases, the J end lost 5 bases, and 14 bases lay between the germline ends. CDR3 in DNA: TGTGCCAGCAGCTTTGGGGGGAGTGAAGACGAGCAGTACTTC. Translating it yields CASSFGGSEDEQYF.

The CDR3 loop reads CASSEYGTTGLNYGYTF. CDR3 nucleotide sequence: TGTGCCAGCAGTGAGTACGGGACAACTGGCCTCAACTATGGCTACACCTTC. The chain couples TRBV2 to TRBJ1-2, with D possibly being TRBD1 (6 bases). This CDR3 contains 17 residues. With 3 bases removed from V and 2 bases from J, the gap between germline ends came to 19 bases. Germline V lookup: CDR1 SNHLY, CDR2 FYNNEI.

The V gene is TRBV18, the J gene TRBJ2-7; TRBD1 matches at 7 bases. CDR3 length: 15 amino acids. The germline V gene has CDR1 KGHSH and CDR2 LQKENI. V shed 3 bases and J 2 bases; nucleotides not matched to a gene: 7. The CDR3: CASSPEDRPPYEQYF. The CDR3 bases are TGTGCCAGCTCACCCGAGGACAGGCCACCCTACGAGCAGTACTTC. The variable domain in full, with the rest retrieved from reference TRBV18 and TRBJ2-7, is NAGVMQNPRHLVRRRGQEARLRCSPMKGHSHVYWYRQLPEEGLKFMVYLQKENIIDESGMPKERFSAEFPKEGPSILRIQQVVRGDSAAYFCASSPEDRPPYEQYFGPGTRLTVT.